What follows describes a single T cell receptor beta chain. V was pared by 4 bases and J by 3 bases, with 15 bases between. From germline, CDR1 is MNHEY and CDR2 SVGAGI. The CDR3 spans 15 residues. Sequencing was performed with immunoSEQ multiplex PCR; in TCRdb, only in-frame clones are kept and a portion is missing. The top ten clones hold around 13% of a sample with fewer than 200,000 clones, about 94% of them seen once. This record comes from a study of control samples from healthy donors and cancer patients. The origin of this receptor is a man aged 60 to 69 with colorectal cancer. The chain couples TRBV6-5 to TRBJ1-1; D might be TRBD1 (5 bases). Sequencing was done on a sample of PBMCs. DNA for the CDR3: TGTGCCAGCAGTTGGTTCGGGCAGGGATACACTGAAGCTTTCTTT. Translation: CASSWFGQGYTEAFF.